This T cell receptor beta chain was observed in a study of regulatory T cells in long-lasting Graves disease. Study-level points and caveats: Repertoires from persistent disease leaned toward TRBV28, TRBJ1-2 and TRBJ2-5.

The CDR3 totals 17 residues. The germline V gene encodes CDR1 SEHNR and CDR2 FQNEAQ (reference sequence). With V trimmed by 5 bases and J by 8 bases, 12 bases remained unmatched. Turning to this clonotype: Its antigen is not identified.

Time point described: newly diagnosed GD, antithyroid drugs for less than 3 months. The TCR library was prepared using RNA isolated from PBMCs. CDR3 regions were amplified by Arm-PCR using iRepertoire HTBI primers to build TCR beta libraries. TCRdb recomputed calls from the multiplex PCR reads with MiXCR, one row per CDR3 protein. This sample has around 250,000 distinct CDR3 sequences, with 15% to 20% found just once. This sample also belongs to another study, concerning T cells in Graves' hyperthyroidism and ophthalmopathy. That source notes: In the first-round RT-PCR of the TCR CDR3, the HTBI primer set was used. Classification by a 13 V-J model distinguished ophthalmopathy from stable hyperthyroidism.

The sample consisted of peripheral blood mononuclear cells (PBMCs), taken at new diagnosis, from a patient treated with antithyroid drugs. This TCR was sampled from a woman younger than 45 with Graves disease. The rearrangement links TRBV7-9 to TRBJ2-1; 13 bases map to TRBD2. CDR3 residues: CASSPRTSGGRGDEQFF. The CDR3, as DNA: TGTGCCAGCAGCCCTCGGACTAGCGGGGGCCGGGGCGATGAGCAGTTCTTC.